This T cell receptor beta chain was identified in a study of T cell repertoires in cytomegalovirus infection (dated by TCRdb to 2018 to 2020). The study in broad terms: Recently identified HLA-C-restricted CMV epitopes, whose presentation resists viral immunomodulation, were targeted by peptide stimulations together with well-studied HLA-B-restricted epitopes. The HLA type of each donor mattered for the analysis, because public TCR beta signatures pointed to carriage of CMV infection along with the matching HLA type.

For sequencing, an Illumina HiSeq 1500 was employed. Using fastp at Q25 and MiXCR, TCRdb reprocessed the public reads and kept productive beta chains. Each entry merges the rows of one CDR3 protein and shows their most common DNA and genes. Within this sample are about 830,000 distinct CDR3 sequences, with approximately 32% of them counted one time only. The ten largest clones take up around an eighth of the sample. The treatment or condition tag for this specimen amounts to: in vitro stimulation with specific CMV peptide epitopes to enrich CMV-specific T cells. From the germline V gene, CDR1 is MNHEY and CDR2 is SVGEGT. Measured from the cysteine to the phenylalanine, the CDR3 is 20 residues long. The CDR3 DNA has 60 bases and is translated from base 1. V and J are truncated by 0 bases and 0 bases respectively, leaving an intervening sequence of 21 bases. As concerns this clonotype: It has no known antigen specificity. Per-base quality was not reported, and no clone a single base away is much larger than it.

General findings and caveats noted by the study authors: The ex vivo response was dominated by HLA-C-restricted CMV-specific TCR beta clonotypes, which also provided the single most frequent clonotype in two of eight donors. Carriers of CMV infection plus the relevant HLA type were discriminated by the cumulative frequency of public TCR beta family members in the study cohort and in an independent approximately 360-donor cohort.

Sequenced here: cultured CD8+ T cells from PBMCs, sampled from culture after CMV antigen stimulation. This TCR was sampled from a human donor in good health (CMV status not recorded). Some clones in this sample may be carry-over from other donors' samples. The receptor chain draws on TRBV6-2 or TRBV6-3 and TRBJ1-5, and perhaps TRBD1 as D gene, on 5 matching bases. The CDR3 region: CASSYSYGTRDGISNQPQHF. The DNA sequence is TGTGCCAGCAGTTACTCCTACGGGACCCGGGACGGGATTAGCAATCAGCCCCAGCATTTT.